Below, 3 T cell receptor beta chains from the same sample are listed, as sequenced in a study of blood T cell repertoires in COVID-19. Produced via immunoSEQ multiplex PCR; TCRdb's table is partial and in-frame only. Among roughly 350,000 clones listed, roughly nine tenths were seen once. Sequenced: PBMCs or T cells enriched from blood (not recorded which). The source of these receptors is a young woman who had recovered from COVID-19.

This chain links TRBV6-1 with TRBJ1-2; tentatively, D is TRBD1 (6 bases). The V end lost 3 bases, the J end lost 3 bases, and 14 bases lay between the germline ends. CDR3 length: 15 amino acids. Germline V gene sequence: CDR1 MNHNS, CDR2 SASEGT. CDR3 in amino acids: CASSDDATGYYGYTF. CDR3 bases: TGTGCCAGCAGTGACGACGCTACAGGGTACTATGGCTACACCTTC.

The chain employs TRBV27 and TRBJ2-1, with D tentatively TRBD1 (6 bases). V was shortened by 6 bases and J by 5 bases, with 20 bases between the two germline ends. The CDR3 is 16 amino acids. Germline V gene sequence: CDR1 MNHEY, CDR2 SMNVEV (reference sequence). CDR3 nucleotides: TGTGCCAGCAGGGGTTATGGACAGAGACTCAACAATGAGCAGTTCTTC. It yields the protein CASRGYGQRLNNEQFF.

J is TRBJ2-7 and V is TRBV30; 7 bases line up with TRBD2. Germline V gene lookup returns CDR1 GTSNPN and CDR2 SVGIG (reference sequence). The CDR3 extends over 13 amino acids. V was clipped by 5 bases and J by 7 bases; unmatched bases: 11. DNA for the CDR3: TGTGCCTGGGGGAGGGATTTATCGGGGGAGCAGTACTTC. Its translation: CAWGRDLSGEQYF.